This T cell receptor (beta chain) was identified during a study of T cell responses to AZD1222 COVID-19 vaccine. Findings and limits, study-wide: White British people made up most donors, females outnumbered males, and clonal diversity was possibly underestimated.

Deletions cut 2 bases from V and 3 bases from J, with 12 bases between. This CDR3 has 15 residues. The V gene's germline CDR1 is SEHNR and CDR2 FQNEAQ (reference sequence). The data were produced by immunoSEQ multiplex PCR, yet TCRdb's version contains in-frame clones alone and is incomplete. Of about 140,000 clones listed, over 90% are singletons. Turning to this clone: Its specificity is not known.

Sequences were derived from peripheral blood, sampled 28 days after the second AZD1222 dose. The rearrangement uses TRBV7-9 and TRBJ2-3, with D perhaps matching TRBD1 or TRBD2 (6 bases each). The source is an adult who received the AZD1222 COVID-19 vaccine. The CDR3 region has the DNA TGTGCCAGCAGCTTAACCAAAGGGGGGACAGATACGCAGTATTTT. It is translated as CASSLTKGGTDTQYF.